The 3 T cell receptor beta chains in this list originate from one sample, sequenced in a study of a mutant IDH1 vaccine in newly diagnosed glioma. Time point denoted: week 11, during vaccination. Every vaccination contained 300 ug of the mutant IDH1 20-mer peptide and was paired with topical imiquimod. The protocol was immunoSEQ multiplex PCR, while the TCRdb copy is restricted to in-frame clones and leaves out a portion. This table has around 62,000 clones, over 75% appearing once. These receptors have no identified antigens. Sequenced here: PBMCs, sampled from a glioma patient whose treatment included an IDH1 peptide vaccine. All receptors come from a man aged 35 to 55 with glioma.

This clone was seen only once. The V and J genes are TRBV7-9 and TRBJ2-5, with unresolved D. This CDR3 contains 11 residues. V was shortened by 1 base and J by 5 bases, with 2 bases between the two germline ends. Germline CDR1 and CDR2: SEHNR and FQNEAQ (reference sequence). The CDR3 sequence is CASSLVETQYF. In DNA form, the CDR3 reads TGTGCCAGCAGCTTAGTTGAGACCCAGTACTTC. Supplemented by reference TRBV7-9 and TRBJ2-5, the full variable domain reads DTGVSQNPRHKITKRGQNVTFRCDPISEHNRLYWYRQTLGQGPEFLTYFQNEAQLEKSRLLSDRFSAERPKGSFSTLEIQRTEQGDSAMYLCASSLVETQYFGPGTRLLVL.

The rearrangement uses TRBV19 and TRBJ2-7; 8 bases line up with TRBD2. The CDR3 contains 13 residues. The V segment lost 5 bases and the J segment 2 bases; nucleotides outside the gene matches: 2. The V gene's germline CDR1 is LNHDA and CDR2 SQIVND (reference sequence). In DNA form, the CDR3 reads TGTGCCAGTAGTCCGGGGGGGCCCTACGAGCAGTACTTC. Protein: CASSPGGPYEQYF. Together with reference TRBV19 and TRBJ2-7, the CDR3 gives the full variable domain: DGGITQSPKYLFRKEGQNVTLSCEQNLNHDAMYWYRQDPGQGLRLIYYSQIVNDFQKGDIAEGYSVSREKKESFPLTVTSAQKNPTAFYLCASSPGGPYEQYFGPGTRLTVT.

The gene calls are TRBV7-5 and TRBJ2-7; the D segment call TRBD2 is taken from the table without a DNA check. TRBV7-5 is deemed a pseudogene. The CDR3 has 12 amino acids. CDR3 nucleotide sequence: TGTGTCAGAAGCTTAGGGGACTGTAGGCGCCCCGTC. Its translation is CVRSLGDCRRPV.